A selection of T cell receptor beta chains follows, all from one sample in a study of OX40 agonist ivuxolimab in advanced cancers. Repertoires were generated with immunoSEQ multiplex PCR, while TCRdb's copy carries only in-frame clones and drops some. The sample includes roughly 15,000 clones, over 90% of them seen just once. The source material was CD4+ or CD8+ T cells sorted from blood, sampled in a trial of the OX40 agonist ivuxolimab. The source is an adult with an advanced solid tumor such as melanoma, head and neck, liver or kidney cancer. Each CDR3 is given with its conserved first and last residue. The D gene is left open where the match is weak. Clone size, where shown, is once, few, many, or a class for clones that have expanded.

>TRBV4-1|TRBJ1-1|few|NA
TGCGCCAGCACTGAAGCTTTCTTT
CASTEAFF
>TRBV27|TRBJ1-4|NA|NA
TGTGCCAGCAGTACCGTGGGATACGAAAAACTGTTTTTT
CASSTVGYEKLFF
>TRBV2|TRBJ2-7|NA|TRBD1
TGTGCCACCAAGACAGGGGTGGGCGAGCAGTACTTC
CATKTGVGEQYF
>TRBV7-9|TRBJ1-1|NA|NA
TGTGCCAGCGGGGCCCCTGGAACTGAAGCTTTCTTT
CASGAPGTEAFF
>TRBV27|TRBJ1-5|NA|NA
TGTGCCAGCAGTTTAGTTGGGGGTAGCAATCAGCCCCAGCATTTT
CASSLVGGSNQPQHF
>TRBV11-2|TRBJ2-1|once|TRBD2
TGTGCCAGCAGCTTACCTCTAGCGGGGGCCTACAATGAGCAGTTCTTC
CASSLPLAGAYNEQFF
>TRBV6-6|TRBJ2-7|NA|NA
TGTGCCAGCAGTTACTCCGGGGCCATTCTCTACGAGCAGTACTTC
CASSYSGAILYEQYF
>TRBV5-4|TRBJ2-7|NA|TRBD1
TGTGCCAGCAGCTTGGGACAGGGGGTTAGCGAGCAGTACTTC
CASSLGQGVSEQYF
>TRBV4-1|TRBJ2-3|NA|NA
TGCGCCAGCAGCCCAAGGAGTACCACAGATACGCAGTATTTT
CASSPRSTTDTQYF
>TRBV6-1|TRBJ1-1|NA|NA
TGTGCCAGCAGTGCAACATACACTGAAGCTTTCTTT
CASSATYTEAFF
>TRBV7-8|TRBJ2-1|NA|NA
TGTGCCAGCAGCTCCCCGAAGGGGCGGAATGAGCAGTTCTTC
CASSSPKGRNEQFF
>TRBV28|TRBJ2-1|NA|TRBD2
TGTGCCAGCAGGCCTAGCGGGGGGACGTACAATGAGCAGTTCTTC
CASRPSGGTYNEQFF
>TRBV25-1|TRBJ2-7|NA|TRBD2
TGTGCCAGCAACGGGGGGACCTACGAGCAGTACTTC
CASNGGTYEQYF
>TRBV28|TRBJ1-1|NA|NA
TGTGCCAGCAGTTTAAGAGGGCACACTGAAGCTTTCTTT
CASSLRGHTEAFF
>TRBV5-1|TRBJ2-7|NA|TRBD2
TGCGCCAGCAGCTTGGGGACTAGCGCTACCTACGAGCAGTACTTC
CASSLGTSATYEQYF
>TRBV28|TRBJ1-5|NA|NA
TGTGCCAGCAGTTTGCTAGGGGTTAGCAATCAGCCCCAGCATTTT
CASSLLGVSNQPQHF
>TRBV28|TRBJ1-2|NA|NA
TGTGCCAGCAGTTCCCCGCAGGCAGTGCCCTATGGCTACACCTTC
CASSSPQAVPYGYTF
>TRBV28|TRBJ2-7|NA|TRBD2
TGTGCCAGCTCCTTAGGTACAGAACGGACTAGCGGGATAGAGCAGTACTTC
CASSLGTERTSGIEQYF
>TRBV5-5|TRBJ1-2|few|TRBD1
TGTGCCAGCAGTAAGAGGACAGGGGAGGATTATGGCTACACCTTC
CASSKRTGEDYGYTF
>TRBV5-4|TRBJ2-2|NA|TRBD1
TGTGCCAGCAGCAGACTACAGGGGACCGGGGAGCTGTTTTTT
CASSRLQGTGELFF
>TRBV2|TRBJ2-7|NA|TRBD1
TGTGCCAGCAGCGAAACAGGGGGTGTAGGCGAGCAGTACTTC
CASSETGGVGEQYF
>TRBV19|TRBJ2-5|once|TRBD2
TGTGCCAGTAGTATAGATCCCGGAGGCGGGGGAGAGACCCAGTACTTC
CASSIDPGGGGETQYF
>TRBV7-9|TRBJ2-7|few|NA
TGTGCCAGCACGAACGATTCATTCGAGCAGTACTTC
CASTNDSFEQYF
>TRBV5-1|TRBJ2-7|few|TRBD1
TGCGCCAGCAGCTTGGTCAGGGGGAACGAGCAGTACTTC
CASSLVRGNEQYF
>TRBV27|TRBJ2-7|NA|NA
TGTGCCAGCAGTTTTATAGGGGGCGAGCAGTACTTC
CASSFIGGEQYF
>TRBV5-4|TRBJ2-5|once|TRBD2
TGTGCCAGCAGCTTGAACCTAGCGGGGGCGTACCAAGAGACCCAGTACTTC
CASSLNLAGAYQETQYF
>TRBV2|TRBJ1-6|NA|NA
TGTGCCAGCAGTGAAGAGGGCGGGACGGGTTCGGATAATTCACCCCTCCACTTT
CASSEEGGTGSDNSPLHF
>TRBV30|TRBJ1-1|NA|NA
TGTGCCTCAACACTGGGGACTGAAGCTTTCTTT
CASTLGTEAFF
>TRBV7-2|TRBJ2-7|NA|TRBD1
TGTGCCAGCAGCTTGGCACAGGGGGCCCACGAGCAGTACTTC
CASSLAQGAHEQYF
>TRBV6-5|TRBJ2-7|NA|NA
TGTGCCAGCAGTTCGGTGGGCTCCTACGAGCAGTACTTC
CASSSVGSYEQYF
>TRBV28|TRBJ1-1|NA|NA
TGTGCCACGAAAAACCGGGACACACTTGGTGAAGCTTTCTTT
CATKNRDTLGEAFF
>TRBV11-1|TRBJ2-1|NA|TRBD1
TGTGCCAGCAGCCAGGGCAGGGGGCAAGACAATGAGCAGTTCTTC
CASSQGRGQDNEQFF
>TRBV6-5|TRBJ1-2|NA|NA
TGTGCCAGCCGCGGAGGATTCTCTGATGGCTACACCTTC
CASRGGFSDGYTF
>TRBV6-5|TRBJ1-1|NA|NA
TGTGCCAGCAGTTACTCGAACGTGAACACTGAAGCTTTCTTT
CASSYSNVNTEAFF
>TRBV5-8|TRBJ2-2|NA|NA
TGTGCCAGCAGCTTGGGGGGGGCCGGCACCGGGGAGCTGTTTTTT
CASSLGGAGTGELFF
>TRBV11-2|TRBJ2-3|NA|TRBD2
TGTGCCAGCAGCTTTGGGCCGGGGGGGGAAGTTCCAGATACGCAGTATTTT
CASSFGPGGEVPDTQYF
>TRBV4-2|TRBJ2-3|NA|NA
TGTGCCAGCAGCCAAGATTCGGCTATCCGCCGACCAGATACGCAGTATTTT
CASSQDSAIRRPDTQYF
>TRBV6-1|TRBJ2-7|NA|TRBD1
TGTGCCAGCAGTGAACGCCCCGGGGGCAGGGGGCGCCTCGAGCAGTACTTC
CASSERPGGRGRLEQYF
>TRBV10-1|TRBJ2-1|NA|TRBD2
TGCGCCAGCAGTGGGTCGGGAGGGCTGGGAAATGAGCAGTTCTTC
CASSGSGGLGNEQFF
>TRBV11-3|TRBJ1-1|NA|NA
TGTGCCAGCAGCTTATTTGACAGTCCGAACACTGAAGCTTTCTTT
CASSLFDSPNTEAFF
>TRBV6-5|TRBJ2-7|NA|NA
TGTGCCAGCAGTTACCCCAGTAGACCCTACGAGCAGTACTTC
CASSYPSRPYEQYF
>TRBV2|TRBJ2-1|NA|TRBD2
TGTGCCAGACCGGTTGGTAGCGGGGAAACTGAGCAGTTCTTC
CARPVGSGETEQFF
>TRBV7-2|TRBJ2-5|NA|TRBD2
TGTGCCAGCAGCTGGAGTAGCGGGATAGGCGAGACCCAGTACTTC
CASSWSSGIGETQYF
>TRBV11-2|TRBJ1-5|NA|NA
TGTGCCAGCAGCCTAGGTCAGGGACGGGTCAATCAGCCCCAGCATTTT
CASSLGQGRVNQPQHF
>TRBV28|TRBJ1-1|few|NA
TGTGCCAGCAAGGCCCTTCTTCCCCGCACTGAAGCTTTCTTT
CASKALLPRTEAFF
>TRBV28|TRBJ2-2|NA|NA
TGTGCCAGCAGTTTACTCGCGGAGCCCACCGGGGAGCTGTTTTTT
CASSLLAEPTGELFF
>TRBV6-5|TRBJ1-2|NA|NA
TGTGCCAGCAGTTACTCCGGGGTCTATGGCTACACCTTC
CASSYSGVYGYTF
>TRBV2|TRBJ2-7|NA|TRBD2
TGTGCCGGGTCAGCGGGAAGGGATTACGAGCAGTACTTC
CAGSAGRDYEQYF
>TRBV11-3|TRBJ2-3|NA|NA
TGTGCCAGCAGCTTAGAGGGGACAGATACGCAGTATTTT
CASSLEGTDTQYF
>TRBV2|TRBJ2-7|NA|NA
TGTGCCAGCAGTGGCTACGAGCAGTACTTC
CASSGYEQYF